Listed here are 27 T cell receptor beta chains from one sample, sequenced in a study of blood T cell repertoires in COVID-19. Method: immunoSEQ multiplex PCR; TCRdb's copy keeps in-frame clones and lacks some. The sample shows about 84,000 clones, approximately 82% of them seen only once. The sample comprised peripheral blood. The receptors originated from an older man with active or convalescent COVID-19.

J is TRBJ1-3 and V is TRBV5-1; TRBD1 aligns across 7 bases. With 4 bases clipped from V and 2 bases from J, the junction kept 6 bases outside the gene matches. The CDR3 extends over 15 amino acids. From germline, CDR1 is SGHRS and CDR2 YFSETQ. The CDR3 DNA is TGCGCCAGCAGCGCGGGACAGACAACTGGAAACACCATATATTTT. Its translation: CASSAGQTTGNTIYF.

This clone is a singleton in its sample. This chain links TRBV11-2 with TRBJ1-2; weak D call: TRBD1 (6 bases). Germline-derived CDR1 and CDR2 are SGHAT and FQNNGV. This CDR3 has 16 amino acids. The germline V and J ends were trimmed by 0 bases and 4 bases, with 15 bases remaining between them. The CDR3 sequence: CASSLDRAGGVYGYTF. The CDR3, as DNA: TGTGCCAGCAGCTTAGATAGGGCGGGGGGCGTCTATGGCTACACCTTC.

The chain has TRBV7-3 and TRBJ1-1; maybe TRBD1 (5 bases). V was trimmed by 5 bases and J by 2 bases, leaving 9 bases between them. This CDR3 is built from 13 residues. Germline V CDR1 and CDR2: SGHTA, FQGTGA. The chain's CDR3 is CASSRGSNTEAFF. In DNA form, the CDR3 reads TGTGCCAGCAGCCGGGGGTCAAACACTGAAGCTTTCTTT.

J is TRBJ1-6 and V is TRBV13, with 8 bases that match TRBD1. The CDR3 runs 16 residues. Germline V gene sequence: CDR1 PRHDT, CDR2 FYEKMQ (reference sequence). Trimming at V came to 0 bases and at J to 6 bases, leaving 4 bases not matched to a gene. The CDR3 sequence: CASSLGGTGANSPLHF. As DNA, the CDR3 is TGTGCCAGCAGCTTAGGCGGGACAGGCGCTAATTCACCCCTCCACTTT. The complete variable domain, with remaining parts taken from reference TRBV13 and TRBJ1-6, reads AAGVIQSPRHLIKEKRETATLKCYPIPRHDTVYWYQQGPGQDPQFLISFYEKMQSDKGSIPDRFSAQQFSDYHSELNMSSLELGDSALYFCASSLGGTGANSPLHFGNGTRLTVT.

The chain links TRBV28 to TRBJ1-5; D unclear. The V gene's germline CDR1 is MDHEN and CDR2 SYDVKM. The V end lost 2 bases, the J end lost 6 bases, and 17 bases lay between the germline ends. CDR3 length: 16 residues. Here the CDR3 DNA reads TGTGCCAGCAGTTTAGGGTCGGCGGCCCAAACTCAGCCCCAGCATTTT. This codes for CASSLGSAAQTQPQHF.

The chain joins TRBV2 to TRBJ1-2; tentatively, D is TRBD1 (5 bases). V was cut by 6 bases and J by 4 bases, with 18 bases left in between. Germline loops: CDR1 SNHLY, CDR2 FYNNEI. The CDR3 spans 15 residues. CDR3 sequence: CASSADSLISYGYTF. CDR3 nucleotides: TGTGCCAGCAGCGCAGACAGTCTGATAAGCTATGGCTACACCTTC.

The genes are TRBV5-1 and TRBJ2-3, with D perhaps TRBD1 (6 bases). There are 15 residues in the CDR3. V shed 1 base and J shed 2 bases, with 11 bases lying between them. Germline V gene sequence: CDR1 SGHRS, CDR2 YFSETQ. CDR3 nucleotide sequence: TGCGCCAGCAGCTTGCAGGGGCTTGACACAGATACGCAGTATTTT. Protein sequence: CASSLQGLDTDTQYF. Full variable domain (remainder filled in from reference TRBV5-1 and TRBJ2-3): KAGVTQTPRYLIKTRGQQVTLSCSPISGHRSVSWYQQTPGQGLQFLFEYFSETQRNKGNFPGRFSGRQFSNSRSEMNVSTLELGDSALYLCASSLQGLDTDTQYFGPGTRLTVL.

The chain carries TRBV6-5 and TRBJ1-1, with a tentative D call TRBD1 (6 bases). CDR3 length equals 14 residues. Between the trimmed V and J ends, which lost 8 bases and 1 base, there was a span of 14 bases. From germline, CDR1 is MNHEY and CDR2 SVGAGI. CDR3 in amino acids: CASRTGTRNTEAFF. The CDR3, as DNA: TGTGCCAGCCGAACAGGGACTAGGAACACTGAAGCTTTCTTT.

This clone was counted ten times or more. The chain's CDR3 is CASRLDRGSDEQFF. CDR3 sequence (DNA): TGTGCCAGCAGACTGGACAGGGGTAGCGATGAGCAGTTCTTC. V is TRBV6-5 and J is TRBJ2-1; 9 bases align to TRBD1. The trim removed 6 bases at V and 8 bases at J, leaving 8 bases unmatched. The CDR3 sequence is 14 residues long. The germline V gene encodes CDR1 MNHEY and CDR2 SVGAGI.

This chain links TRBV19 with TRBJ2-7, with TRBD2 as a possible D gene (6 bases). The CDR3 is made up of 15 amino acids. Trimming took off 0 bases at V and 4 bases at J, with 13 bases between the two ends. From germline, CDR1 is LNHDA and CDR2 SQIVND (reference sequence). CDR3 in amino acids: CASSIDNLAHYEQYF. For the CDR3, the DNA is TGTGCCAGTAGTATAGATAACCTAGCGCATTACGAGCAGTACTTC.

J is TRBJ1-1 and V is TRBV12-3 or TRBV12-4, with D uncertain. Trimming took off 4 bases at V and 1 base at J, with 7 bases between the two ends. CDR3 length: 13 amino acids. The CDR3 region has the DNA TGTGCCAGCAGTTCAAGACAGAACACTGAAGCTTTCTTT. This encodes CASSSRQNTEAFF.

This chain joins TRBV2 and TRBJ1-1, with 7 bases lining up with TRBD1. This CDR3 comprises 17 residues. The J segment lost 4 bases and the V segment lost 5 bases, leaving 16 bases of the junction unmatched. The germline gives CDR1 SNHLY, CDR2 FYNNEI. The CDR3 DNA sequence: TGTGCCAGCAGTTTCCAACTCAGACAGGGAGATGGCACTGAAGCTTTCTTT. It encodes CASSFQLRQGDGTEAFF.

The V call is TRBV19, the J call TRBJ1-6; weak D call: TRBD1 (5 bases). CDR3 size: 13 residues. CDR1 LNHDA and CDR2 SQIVND come from the germline V gene (reference sequence). Trimming left V 3 bases short and J 9 bases short, with 9 bases between. Here the CDR3 reads CASSIRGISPLHF. The CDR3, as DNA: TGTGCCAGTAGTATTAGGGGAATTTCACCCCTCCACTTT.

This sequence joins TRBV19 and TRBJ1-2, with D possibly being TRBD1 (6 bases). Per germline, CDR1 LNHDA and CDR2 SQIVND (reference sequence). Trimming took 6 bases from V and 3 from J, leaving 11 bases between them. CDR3 size: 13 residues. The CDR3 here is CASSYRADYGYTF. Written as DNA, the CDR3 is TGTGCCAGTAGCTACAGGGCCGACTATGGCTACACCTTC.

This chain uses TRBV9 with TRBJ2-7; 8 nucleotides line up with TRBD1. Looked up from germline, CDR1 is SGDLS and CDR2 is YYNGEE. The CDR3 covers 16 residues. Germline trimming cut 4 bases from V and 3 bases from J; bases unmatched to any gene: 12. CDR3 bases: TGTGCCAGCAGCTTAGGGACAGGAGTTAAGGTCTACGAGCAGTACTTC. Protein sequence: CASSLGTGVKVYEQYF.

This clone was counted between two and nine times. The CDR3 protein is CASSLTENTEAFF. The CDR3 nucleotides read TGCGCCAGCAGCTTGACAGAGAACACTGAAGCTTTCTTT. The chain employs TRBV5-1 and TRBJ1-1; D call uncertain. This CDR3 is built from 13 residues. Trimming took off 1 base at V and 1 base at J, with 5 bases between the two ends. Germline loops: CDR1 SGHRS, CDR2 YFSETQ.

The chain employs TRBV25-1 and TRBJ2-1, with 10 positions matching TRBD2. Germline values: CDR1 MGHDK, CDR2 SYGVNS. CDR3 length: 15 residues. The V and J ends lost 2 bases and 6 bases, in that order; junction bases with no gene match: 4. The CDR3 region is CASSELAGEFNEQFF. CDR3 coding DNA: TGTGCCAGCAGTGAACTAGCGGGAGAGTTCAATGAGCAGTTCTTC.

The chain carries TRBV5-1 and TRBJ1-2; 8 bases line up with TRBD1. The CDR3 consists of 17 residues. J was trimmed by 4 bases and V by 0 bases; bases with no gene match: 11. Germline V gene data show CDR1 as SGHRS and CDR2 as YFSETQ. CDR3 coding DNA: TGCGCCAGCAGCTTGGAAGGCCCAGGGGGCATTTCCTATGGCTACACCTTC. Amino acids: CASSLEGPGGISYGYTF.

The gene calls are TRBV12-3 or TRBV12-4 and TRBJ1-1; 12 positions agree with TRBD1. This CDR3 has 13 amino acids. Trimming cost V 5 bases and J 11 bases; bases outside gene matches: 6. In DNA, the CDR3 is TGTGCCAGCAGTATATCCGGGACAGGGGGCGCTTTCTTT. Translation gives CASSISGTGGAFF.

V gene TRBV11-2 combines with J gene TRBJ1-5; D possibly corresponds to TRBD1 (5 bases). V lost 5 bases, J lost 7 bases, and 18 bases lay in between. CDR1 and CDR2 (germline): SGHAT, FQNNGV. The CDR3 extends over 15 amino acids. The CDR3 sequence: CASSLQGGGRQPQHF. In DNA form, the CDR3 reads TGTGCCAGCAGCCTCCAGGGCGGGGGACGACAGCCCCAGCATTTT.

This chain joins TRBV7-2 and TRBJ2-7, with TRBD1 identical over 9 bases. Germline-derived CDR1 and CDR2 are SGHTA and FQGNSA. Trimming took 5 bases from V and 0 from J; bases not matched to a gene: 8. The CDR3 spans 16 residues. CDR3 residues: CASSPHRTGASYEQYF. CDR3 coding DNA: TGTGCCAGCAGCCCTCATAGGACAGGGGCCTCCTACGAGCAGTACTTC.

The rearrangement links TRBV14 to TRBJ1-2; D is ambiguous. Trimming removed 0 bases at V and 3 bases at J, with 11 bases between. Germline assignment: CDR1 SGHDN and CDR2 FVKESK. The CDR3 sequence is 15 residues long. CDR3 region: CASSQDLVGYYGYTF. CDR3 nucleotide sequence: TGTGCCAGCAGCCAAGATCTAGTCGGGTACTATGGCTACACCTTC.

The chain links TRBV15 to TRBJ2-1, with a possible D match to TRBD2 (6 bases). V lost 0 bases to trimming and J lost 4 bases, with 16 bases between them. The CDR3 is made up of 17 amino acids. Germline values: CDR1 LNHNV, CDR2 YYDKDF (reference sequence). The CDR3 region is CATSRDPGTVSYNEQFF. The CDR3 DNA sequence: TGTGCCACCAGCAGAGATCCCGGGACTGTATCTTACAATGAGCAGTTCTTC.

This chain links TRBV4-1 with TRBJ1-5; TRBD1 matches at 7 bases. Trimming at V came to 4 bases and at J to 5 bases, leaving 8 bases not matched to a gene. The CDR3 contains 15 residues. Germline V gene lookup returns CDR1 MGHRA and CDR2 YSYEKL. CDR3 amino acids: CASSLGGTDDQPQHF. CDR3 sequence (DNA): TGCGCCAGCAGCCTAGGCGGGACAGATGATCAGCCCCAGCATTTT.

This chain connects TRBV18 to TRBJ2-1; 11 positions agree with TRBD2. The V gene's germline CDR1 is KGHSH and CDR2 LQKENI. Trimming cost V 7 bases and J 6 bases; bases outside gene matches: 11. CDR3 length equals 16 residues. The CDR3 DNA reads TGTGCCAGCTTCACCAGAGGGCTAGCGGGAGGCAATGAGCAGTTCTTC. The encoded protein is CASFTRGLAGGNEQFF. Variable domain in full (rest from reference TRBV18 and TRBJ2-1): NAGVMQNPRHLVRRRGQEARLRCSPMKGHSHVYWYRQLPEEGLKFMVYLQKENIIDESGMPKERFSAEFPKEGPSILRIQQVVRGDSAAYFCASFTRGLAGGNEQFFGPGTRLTVL.

The CDR3 DNA sequence: TGCGCCAGCAGCTTGGAACAGGGCCCTCGTGCTAGCACAGATACGCAGTATTTT. Residues: CASSLEQGPRASTDTQYF. The chain has TRBV5-1 and TRBJ2-3; TRBD1 might be the D (6 bases). Per germline, CDR1 SGHRS and CDR2 YFSETQ. The CDR3 runs 18 residues. V was pared by 0 bases and J by 0 bases, with 17 bases between.

The genes are TRBV6-2 or TRBV6-3 and TRBJ1-5; D possibly corresponds to TRBD1 (6 bases). There are 16 residues in the CDR3. Germline values: CDR1 MNHEY, CDR2 SVGEGT. Trimming removed 6 bases from V and 1 base from J, with 16 bases in between. This chain's CDR3 is CASSPSGEGSNQPQHF. CDR3 nucleotide sequence: TGTGCCAGCAGCCCCTCAGGGGAGGGAAGCAATCAGCCCCAGCATTTT.